This entry features one TCR beta chain sequence. Antigen specificity is unknown. These data belong to a study of blood T cells in healthy people across ages. Each donor had about 10 milliliters of peripheral blood drawn. Sample-barcoded 5' priming and a J-beta primer mix drove a second PCR of about 6 to 12 cycles. Sequencing yielded, for each sample, at least 2.5 million paired-end reads carrying CDR3. TCRdb called the 5' RACE reads again in MiXCR, with one record for every CDR3 protein. The sample has over a million distinct CDR3 sequences; 40% to 45% are singletons. The study, taken as a whole, reports: A roughly linear fall in TCR beta diversity per million T cells was seen with increasing age. Estimated diversity, derived from one million T cells, was regarded as an underestimate.

Germline CDR1 and CDR2: MNHNS and SASEGT. Between the trimmed V and J ends, which lost 4 bases and 0 bases, there was a span of 19 bases. There are 18 residues in the CDR3. The sequence came from a young woman in good health. The genes are TRBV6-1 and TRBJ2-1; a weak D match, TRBD1 (6 bases). Sequenced: blood. The CDR3 DNA sequence: TGTGCCAGCAGTGTTTTAGACAGGCCAGGAAACTCCTACAATGAGCAGTTCTTC. This gives the protein CASSVLDRPGNSYNEQFF.